The 18 T cell receptor beta chains below all came from one sample that was sequenced in a study of PD-1 blockade in classical Hodgkin lymphoma. Time point meaning: newly diagnosed, previously untreated cHL patient sample. Sequencing used immunoSEQ multiplex PCR; TCRdb keeps in-frame clones, though not all of them. The sample lists around 43,000 clones, roughly 88% occurring once. The sequenced material came from peripheral blood mononuclear cells (PBMCs). These receptor sequences come from a human donor with classical Hodgkin lymphoma.

In DNA form, the CDR3 reads TGTGCTAGTGGTTTGGTGCCAGGGGACAATGAGCAGTTCTTC. Its protein is CASGLVPGDNEQFF. The rearrangement joins TRBV12-5 to TRBJ2-1, with D perhaps matching TRBD1 (6 bases). The germline gives CDR1 LGHNT, CDR2 FRNRAP. The germline V and J ends were trimmed by 0 bases and 5 bases, with 8 bases remaining between them. The CDR3 extends over 14 amino acids.

A single count supports this clone. V gene TRBV5-6 combines with J gene TRBJ2-1, with 8 bases identical to TRBD2. J was trimmed by 5 bases and V by 2 bases; bases with no gene match: 6. The CDR3 is 15 residues long. The V gene's germline CDR1 is SGHDT and CDR2 YYEEEE. In DNA form, the CDR3 reads TGTGCCAGCAGCTTTGGGACTAGTTCCAACAATGAGCAGTTCTTC. The encoded protein is CASSFGTSSNNEQFF.

This clone has a handful of counts. The V gene is TRBV18, the J gene TRBJ2-2; TRBD1 matches 8 bases. Germline V CDR1 and CDR2: KGHSH, LQKENI. V lost 4 bases and J lost 3; bases outside the gene matches: 1. CDR3 length: 14 amino acids. The CDR3 DNA is TGTGCCAGCTCACGACAGGGGTACACCGGGGAGCTGTTTTTT. As protein: CASSRQGYTGELFF.

The CDR3 region has the DNA TGTGCCAGTAGAGGACAGGCGAACTCCTATAATTCACCCCTCCACTTT. It yields the protein CASRGQANSYNSPLHF. This chain connects TRBV19 to TRBJ1-6, with 7 bases lining up with TRBD1. The length of the CDR3 is 16 residues. Trimming at V came to 6 bases and at J to 0 bases, leaving 5 bases not matched to a gene. The germline CDR1 and CDR2 sequences are LNHDA and SQIVND (reference sequence).

The V gene is TRBV2, the J gene TRBJ1-2; D not certain. Trimming left V 4 bases short and J 8 bases short, with 8 bases between. CDR1 and CDR2 (germline): SNHLY, FYNNEI. The CDR3 is 11 amino acids. The CDR3 DNA is TGTGCCAGCAGTGCCGTCGGGGGCTACACCTTC. It yields the protein CASSAVGGYTF.

This chain uses TRBV6-1 with TRBJ1-1, with D perhaps matching TRBD1 (5 bases). CDR3 size: 13 residues. Trimming took 6 bases from V and 1 from J, leaving 9 bases between them. Per germline, CDR1 MNHNS and CDR2 SASEGT. As DNA, the CDR3 is TGTGCCAGCAGAGCCACAGGGAACACTGAAGCTTTCTTT. Translating gives CASRATGNTEAFF.

V and J are TRBV18 and TRBJ2-1; the D is unclear. V was shortened by 3 bases and J by 7 bases, with 4 bases between the two germline ends. The CDR3 consists of 11 residues. Germline V gene lookup returns CDR1 KGHSH and CDR2 LQKENI. The CDR3 is CASSPKNEQFF. CDR3 in DNA: TGTGCCAGCTCACCCAAGAATGAGCAGTTCTTC. Looking up the rest from reference TRBV18 and TRBJ2-1 gives the full variable domain: NAGVMQNPRHLVRRRGQEARLRCSPMKGHSHVYWYRQLPEEGLKFMVYLQKENIIDESGMPKERFSAEFPKEGPSILRIQQVVRGDSAAYFCASSPKNEQFFGPGTRLTVL.

This CDR3 is CASSWGGGTDTQYF. The CDR3 coding sequence is TGTGCCAGCAGCTGGGGAGGGGGCACAGATACGCAGTATTTT. The chain recombines TRBV7-9 with TRBJ2-3; 7 bases fit TRBD2. V was clipped by 4 bases and J by 1 base; unmatched bases: 2. The CDR3 runs 14 residues. CDR1 and CDR2 from the germline V gene are SEHNR and FQNEAQ (reference sequence). The whole variable domain, remainder taken from reference TRBV7-9 and TRBJ2-3, is DTGVSQNPRHKITKRGQNVTFRCDPISEHNRLYWYRQTLGQGPEFLTYFQNEAQLEKSRLLSDRFSAERPKGSFSTLEIQRTEQGDSAMYLCASSWGGGTDTQYFGPGTRLTVL.

This clone has just one count. J is TRBJ1-5 and V is TRBV15; possibly TRBD1 for D (5 bases). This CDR3 has 15 amino acids. Between the trimmed V and J ends, which lost 1 base and 1 base, there was a span of 8 bases. Per the germline V gene, CDR1 is LNHNV and CDR2 is YYDKDF (reference sequence). The CDR3 bases are TGTGCCACCAGCAGAGGGGGCCGGAGCAATCAGCCCCAGCATTTT. This translates into CATSRGGRSNQPQHF.

The rearrangement uses TRBV10-1 and TRBJ2-1; D gene uncertain. The CDR3 has 14 amino acids. Per the germline V gene, CDR1 is WNHNN and CDR2 is SYGVQD (reference sequence). Trimming took off 0 bases at V and 6 bases at J, with 9 bases between the two ends. The chain's CDR3 is CASSESPAANEQFF. The CDR3 bases are TGCGCCAGCAGTGAGTCGCCAGCCGCCAATGAGCAGTTCTTC.

The genes are TRBV2 and TRBJ1-5, with D perhaps TRBD1 (5 bases). Germline CDR1 reads SNHLY; CDR2 reads FYNNEI. This CDR3 has 15 residues. V was clipped by 7 bases and J by 0 bases, with 13 bases between them. CDR3 DNA sequence: TGTGCCAGCACCTATGGGCAGGGTAGCAATCAGCCCCAGCATTTT. Protein product: CASTYGQGSNQPQHF.

V gene TRBV19 combines with J gene TRBJ1-5; a weak D match, TRBD1 (6 bases). Germline-derived CDR1 and CDR2 are LNHDA and SQIVND (reference sequence). Trimming removed 10 bases from V and 0 bases from J, with 16 bases in between. CDR3 size: 15 residues. This chain's CDR3 is CATNSGDNSNQPQHF. The CDR3 DNA follows: TGTGCCACCAATTCAGGGGATAATAGCAATCAGCCCCAGCATTTT.

In DNA form, the CDR3 reads TGCAGCGTCGTGGGACAGGGGGGTCGTACTGAAGCTTTCTTT. Translated, it gives CSVVGQGGRTEAFF. The chain combines TRBV29-1 with TRBJ1-1; TRBD1 matches at 11 bases. The CDR3 is made up of 14 amino acids. With V trimmed by 6 bases and J by 5 bases, 8 bases remained unmatched. The V gene's germline CDR1 is SQVTM and CDR2 ANQGSEA.

The V gene is TRBV10-3, the J gene TRBJ1-2; possibly TRBD1 for D (5 bases). The CDR3 runs to 12 residues. V was pared by 2 bases and J by 8 bases, with 9 bases between. Germline values: CDR1 ENHRY, CDR2 SYGVKD. The CDR3 nucleotides are TGTGCCATCAGTGAGCCGGGACTCGGCTACACCTTC. Its protein is CAISEPGLGYTF.

This clone showed up just once. The V gene is TRBV23-1, the J gene TRBJ1-1; D uncertain. TRBV23-1 is annotated as an ORF whose role is uncertain. V was shortened by 0 bases and J by 0 bases, with 8 bases between the two germline ends. The length of the CDR3 is 15 residues. Here the CDR3 DNA reads TGCGCCAGCAGTCAATCGGTACGGTTGAACACTGAAGCTTTCTTT. Translated, it gives CASSQSVRLNTEAFF.

The chain carries TRBV5-1 and TRBJ1-1; possibly TRBD1 for D (5 bases). This CDR3 region has 15 residues. The germline V and J ends were trimmed by 3 bases and 3 bases, with 15 bases remaining between them. Looked up from germline, CDR1 is SGHRS and CDR2 is YFSETQ. The DNA for the CDR3 is TGCGCCAGCAGCTCAGACCCGGGGGGGTACACTGAAGCTTTCTTT. Residues: CASSSDPGGYTEAFF.

The CDR3 DNA follows: TGCGCCAGCAGCTTGTCAGTATCCGGGGACATTCAGTACTTC. Translating gives CASSLSVSGDIQYF. V is TRBV5-1 and J is TRBJ2-4; D may be TRBD2 (5 bases). This CDR3 has 14 amino acids. CDR1 is SGHRS, CDR2 YFSETQ, per germline. The germline V and J ends were trimmed by 1 base and 8 bases, with 13 bases remaining between them.

The CDR3 coding sequence is TGCGCCAGCAGCACAAGTCCTAGCGCCTCTGAAGCTTTCTTT. As protein: CASSTSPSASEAFF. The rearrangement joins TRBV5-1 to TRBJ1-1; D not certain. Germline values: CDR1 SGHRS, CDR2 YFSETQ. Trimming cost V 4 bases and J 6 bases, with 16 bases left between them. The CDR3 length is 14 residues.